This TCR beta chain was captured by sequencing in a study of blood T cell repertoires in COVID-19. Looking at the study overall: COVID-19 samples, acute and convalescent, were from the United States, Italy and Spain.

In this sample, this clone turned up once. Some clones are missing from TCRdb's copy, which holds only in-frame ones; the method was immunoSEQ multiplex PCR. The sample consists of 400,000 to 450,000 clones, 86% of them appearing once. This receptor was identified in a woman aged 25-40 years with active or convalescent COVID-19. The material sequenced was peripheral blood.

Here the CDR3 DNA reads TGCAGCGTTGAAGATGGGGGGGTTCCGGGTGAAAAACTGTTTTTT. As protein: CSVEDGGVPGEKLFF. V is TRBV29-1 and J is TRBJ1-4; perhaps TRBD1 as D (5 bases). Germline V gene lookup returns CDR1 SQVTM and CDR2 ANQGSEA. This CDR3 has 15 residues. The V end was cut by 0 bases, the J end by 7 bases, with 15 bases between.